This TCR beta chain was observed in a study of blood T cells in healthy people across ages. Next came a second PCR, run for about 6 to 12 cycles, which used a sample-barcoded 5' primer along with a J-beta primer mix. Via MiXCR, TCRdb re-called the 5' RACE reads, giving one row per CDR3 protein. This sample has around 1.5 million distinct CDR3 sequences; about 32% occur once, and the top ten carry about 11%. The CDR3 sequence is 14 residues long. J gave up 4 bases and V 3 bases, and 5 bases lay outside the gene matches. Germline-derived CDR1 and CDR2 are SGDLS and YYNGEE. The clonotype was recovered from a woman in her twenties or thirties in good health. J is TRBJ2-3 and V is TRBV9; TRBD1 aligns across 7 bases. The sample taken for sequencing was blood. The CDR3 spells CASSADRWADTQYF. In nucleotides, the CDR3 is TGTGCCAGCAGCGCGGACAGGTGGGCAGATACGCAGTATTTT.